This paragraph reports one T cell receptor beta chain. The data originate from a study of CD8 T cells in Susac syndrome. With random hexamers, reverse transcription was performed on about 0.5 to 1 ug of RNA. TCRdb analysed the immunoSEQ multiplex PCR reads with MiXCR anew, one entry per CDR3 protein. The sample includes more than 150,000 distinct CDR3 sequences, 90% to 95% seen only once; the top ten take around 0.14%. In blood CD8+ and CD4+ T cells, TCR beta underwent sequencing. It was healthy donors who served as the controls, matched for age and sex. Germline V gene data show CDR1 as KGHDR and CDR2 as SFDVKD. With 5 bases clipped from V and 1 base from J, the junction kept 9 bases outside the gene matches. CDR3 size: 17 residues.

Source material: CD4+ T cells from PBMCs. The receptor comes from a human donor in good health. V usage is TRBV24-1 and J usage is TRBJ2-2; 7 nucleotides match TRBD2. The CDR3 protein is CATSVSTSPKNTGELFF. The CDR3 DNA reads TGTGCCACCAGTGTCTCGACTAGCCCTAAGAACACCGGGGAGCTGTTTTTT.